The rows below give T cell receptor beta chains drawn from one sample of a study of beta chain features in type 1 diabetes. Using immunoSEQ multiplex PCR, the repertoire was profiled, and TCRdb retains in-frame clones only, with some absent. The table lists 200,000 to 250,000 clones, 55% to 70% of them singletons. The sequenced sample was naive CD4+ T cells from blood. Receptors were obtained from a man aged 25-45 years in good health. The CDR3 runs from the conserved cysteine through the conserved F or W. D genes are given only for firm matches. The size entry is marked missing in some rows and otherwise reads once, few, many or a size class.

d_call j_call clone_size v_call cdr3_nt cdr3_aa
- TRBJ2-3 - TRBV2 TGTGCCAGCACAAAGGACACCCACACAGATACGCAGTATTTT CASTKDTHTDTQYF
TRBD1 TRBJ2-3 - TRBV29-1 TGCAGCGTTGGACAGGGTCGGATGGATACGCAGTATTTT CSVGQGRMDTQYF
- TRBJ1-3 - TRBV30 TGTGCCTGGAGTGTTTCAGGTGGAAACACCATATATTTT CAWSVSGGNTIYF
TRBD1 TRBJ2-7 - TRBV15 TGTGCCACCAGCAGAGATGACAGGGCTTCCTACGAGCAGTACTTC CATSRDDRASYEQYF
- TRBJ2-5 few TRBV30 TGTGCCTGGAGCTTGGTCCAAGAGACCCAGTACTTC CAWSLVQETQYF
- TRBJ2-7 - TRBV28 TGTGCCAGCCGCGACGGAACCTACGAGCAGTACTTC CASRDGTYEQYF
- TRBJ2-5 - TRBV9 TGTGCCAGCAGCGTAGGAGCAATCTCGGGGACCCAGTACTTC CASSVGAISGTQYF
- TRBJ2-3 few TRBV30 TGTGCCTGGAGTGTGCCCAAGGACCCAGATACGCAGTATTTT CAWSVPKDPDTQYF
- TRBJ1-3 - TRBV7-9 TGTGCCAGCAGCCCGAAAAATGGAAACACCATATATTTT CASSPKNGNTIYF
- TRBJ2-7 - TRBV28 TGTGCCAGCAGTTTGGGTAGCGGTCCCTACGAGCAGTACTTC CASSLGSGPYEQYF
- TRBJ2-3 - TRBV6-6 TGTGCCAGCAGTCGCCCCCTGACCGGCACAGATACGCAGTATTTT CASSRPLTGTDTQYF
TRBD2 TRBJ2-1 few TRBV9 TGTGCCAGCAGCGTCAAAGGGACTAGAGGCATCGATGAGCAGTTCTTC CASSVKGTRGIDEQFF
TRBD1 TRBJ2-2 few TRBV14 TGTGCCAGCAGCCACAGGACAGGAGCGAACACCGGGGAGCTGTTTTTT CASSHRTGANTGELFF
TRBD1 TRBJ2-3 few TRBV30 TGTGCCTGGAAGGGGGCCCATACGCAGTATTTT CAWKGAHTQYF
- TRBJ2-7 few TRBV2 TGTGCCAGCAGTGAGTTTAGCTCTTCCTACGAGCAGTACTTC CASSEFSSSYEQYF
TRBD1 TRBJ1-6 - TRBV5-1 TGCGCCAGCAGCTTGGAGGGACAGAATAATTCACCCCTCCACTTT CASSLEGQNNSPLHF
- TRBJ2-1 few TRBV30 TGTGCCTGGAGTCCGGACAATGGAAGCAATGAGCAGTTCTTC CAWSPDNGSNEQFF
TRBD1 TRBJ1-5 few TRBV30 TGTGCCTGGAGTCGACAGGGGTCAGAGCCCCAGCATTTT CAWSRQGSEPQHF
TRBD2 TRBJ2-1 - TRBV30 TGTGCCTGGAAAAATAGCGGGAGCTACAATGAGCAGTTCTTC CAWKNSGSYNEQFF
- TRBJ1-2 - TRBV30 TGTGCCTGGAGTGTAAGGCAGCAATTCTACACCTTC CAWSVRQQFYTF
- TRBJ2-3 - TRBV5-1 TGCGCCAGCAGCGCCTCTTCCCTAAGCGGGCTAAGCACAGATACGCAGTATTTT CASSASSLSGLSTDTQYF
- TRBJ2-1 - TRBV7-9 TGTGCCAGCAGCTTACCGAGACAATCGAATGAGCAGTTCTTC CASSLPRQSNEQFF
- TRBJ2-5 - TRBV7-6 TGTGCCAGCAGCGGTGGTGGAGAGACCCAGTACTTC CASSGGGETQYF
- TRBJ2-5 - TRBV7-9 TGTGCCAGCAGCTCACCCGGGCCGGAGACCCAGTACTTC CASSSPGPETQYF
TRBD1 TRBJ2-6 once TRBV10-2 TGCGCCAGCAGTGACGCCACAGGGGTGGCCGGGGCCAACGTCCTGACTTTC CASSDATGVAGANVLTF
- TRBJ2-1 - TRBV27 TGTGCCAGCTCCTCCGCGGATGCGGGGCAGTTCTTC CASSSADAGQFF